This T cell receptor (beta chain) was retrieved from a study of blood T cell repertoires in COVID-19. Whole-study context: The cDNA or gDNA used as material had been derived from T cells, B-cell-depleted T cells, or PBMCs.

The germline CDR1 and CDR2 sequences are MNHEY and SVGAGI. This CDR3 region has 14 residues. With V trimmed by 2 bases and J by 11 bases, 8 bases remained unmatched. Data came from immunoSEQ multiplex PCR; TCRdb stores just in-frame clones and leaves some out. This sample carries roughly 97,000 clones, 65% to 90% of them seen once, and the ten largest clones take around 4.8%. Sequencing was performed on peripheral blood. The chain joins TRBV6-5 to TRBJ1-1; 10 bases agree with TRBD1. This TCR was recovered from a man in his fifties or sixties with acute or convalescent COVID-19. The CDR3 DNA follows: TGTGCCAGCAGTTACCACAGGACAGGGGGGATCGCTTTCTTT. The encoded protein is CASSYHRTGGIAFF.